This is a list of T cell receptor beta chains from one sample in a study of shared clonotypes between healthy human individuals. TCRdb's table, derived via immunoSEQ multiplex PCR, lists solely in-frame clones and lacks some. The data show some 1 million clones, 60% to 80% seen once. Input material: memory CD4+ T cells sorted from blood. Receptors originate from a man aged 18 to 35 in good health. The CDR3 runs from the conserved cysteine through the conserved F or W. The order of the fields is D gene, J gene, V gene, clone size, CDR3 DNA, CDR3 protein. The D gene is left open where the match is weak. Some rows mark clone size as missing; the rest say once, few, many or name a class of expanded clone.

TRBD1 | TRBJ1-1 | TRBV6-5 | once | TGTGCCAGCAGCCGGGGGGACAGGAACACTGAAGCTTTCTTT | CASSRGDRNTEAFF
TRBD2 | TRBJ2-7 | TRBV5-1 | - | TGCGCCAGCAGCGGGACTAGCGGGGGGTACGAGCAGTACTTC | CASSGTSGGYEQYF
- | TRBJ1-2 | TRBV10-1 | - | TGCGCCAGCGGATTCGGCTTACCTACACCCCCGGATGGCTACACCTTC | CASGFGLPTPPDGYTF
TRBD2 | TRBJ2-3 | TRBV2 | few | TGTGCCAGTAGGGACATAGTAGCGGGATTATTTGATACGCAGTATTTT | CASRDIVAGLFDTQYF
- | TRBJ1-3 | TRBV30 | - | TGTGCCTGGAGTGTTTCCCAGGGAAACACCATATATTTT | CAWSVSQGNTIYF
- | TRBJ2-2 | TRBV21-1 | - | TGTGCCAGCAGCAAAGAAAGGACAGGGGGCAAGGACACCGGGGAGCTGTTTTTT | CASSKERTGGKDTGELFF
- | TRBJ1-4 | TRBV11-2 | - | TGTGCCAGCAGCCGAGGGGGAACTAATGAAAAACTGTTTTTT | CASSRGGTNEKLFF
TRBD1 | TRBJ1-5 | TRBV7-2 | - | TGTGCCAGCAGCTCGGACAGGGTGGGTCAGCCCCAGCATTTT | CASSSDRVGQPQHF
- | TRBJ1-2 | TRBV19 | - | TGTGCCAGTAGTATCGGTGTCGGTGTTGGGGGGAATGGCTACACCTTC | CASSIGVGVGGNGYTF
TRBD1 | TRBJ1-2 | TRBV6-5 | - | TGTGCCAGCAGTTTGTCCAGGGGGCTGAACTATGGCTACACCTTC | CASSLSRGLNYGYTF
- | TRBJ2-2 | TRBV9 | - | TGTGCCAGCAGCGGACGTCTCCTCCGCGGGGAGCTGTTTTTT | CASSGRLLRGELFF
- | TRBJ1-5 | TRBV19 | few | TGTGCCAGTACTCCGACTGACTTTAGCAATCAGCCCCAGCATTTT | CASTPTDFSNQPQHF
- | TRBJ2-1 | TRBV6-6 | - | TGTGCCAGCATCTCCGACACGTACAATGAGCAGTTCTTC | CASISDTYNEQFF
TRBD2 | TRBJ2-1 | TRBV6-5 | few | TGTGCCAGCAGTTTACGGGAGGACCGGTTCTTC | CASSLREDRFF
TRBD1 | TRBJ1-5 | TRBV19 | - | TGTGCCAGTAGTGAAGCGGGACAGGGACGTTATCAGCCCCAGCATTTT | CASSEAGQGRYQPQHF
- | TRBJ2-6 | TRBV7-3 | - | TGTGCCAGCAGCCTCAGTAGCTCTGGGGCCAACGTCCTGACTTTC | CASSLSSSGANVLTF
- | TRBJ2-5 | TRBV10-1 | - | TGCGCCAGCAGTGAGTCGGGGGTCCAGAGCAGGGAGACCCAGTACTTC | CASSESGVQSRETQYF